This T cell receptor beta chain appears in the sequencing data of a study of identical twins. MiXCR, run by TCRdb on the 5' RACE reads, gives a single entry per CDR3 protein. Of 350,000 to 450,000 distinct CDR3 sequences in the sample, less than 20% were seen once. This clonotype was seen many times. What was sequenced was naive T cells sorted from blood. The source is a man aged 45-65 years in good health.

The chain's CDR3 is CSVQGGLAGYTEAFF. DNA of the CDR3: TGCAGTGTCCAGGGGGGACTGGCGGGATACACTGAAGCTTTCTTT. J is TRBJ1-1 and V is TRBV20-1; TRBD1 aligns across 7 bases. Trimming at V came to 7 bases and at J to 3 bases, leaving 14 bases not matched to a gene. The CDR3 consists of 15 residues. The V gene's germline CDR1 is DFQATT and CDR2 SNEGSKA (reference sequence).